One and the same sample provided the 32 T cell receptor beta chains below, sequenced in a study of blood T cell repertoires in COVID-19. Sequenced by immunoSEQ multiplex PCR; TCRdb stores in-frame clones only, minus some. The repertoire holds 25,000 to 35,000 clones, under 90% seen once, with 15% to 20% in the top ten. The sample was peripheral blood. The receptors were sampled from a man in his 70s with active COVID-19.

The chain employs TRBV19 and TRBJ2-1; possible D gene TRBD2, 5 bases. This CDR3 contains 14 residues. V dropped 5 bases and J dropped 3 bases, with 11 bases sitting between them. CDR1 LNHDA and CDR2 SQIVND come from the germline V gene (reference sequence). CDR3 in DNA: TGTGCCAGTAGTTCCCTAGCTGGCTACAATGAGCAGTTCTTC. The encoded protein is CASSSLAGYNEQFF.

The V and J genes are TRBV6-5 and TRBJ1-1, with D uncertain. Germline assignment: CDR1 MNHEY and CDR2 SVGAGI. This CDR3 region has 14 residues. The V end was cut by 7 bases, the J end by 2 bases, with 14 bases between. The CDR3 sequence: CASKGGGLNTEAFF. CDR3 DNA sequence: TGTGCCAGCAAAGGCGGCGGATTAAACACTGAAGCTTTCTTT.

In this sample, this clone turned up once. The DNA for the CDR3 is TGTGCCAGCAGTGAGGGCACAGGGGCCCCCCTCACCTACGAGCAGTACTTC. Translating gives CASSEGTGAPLTYEQYF. V is TRBV6-1 and J is TRBJ2-7, with TRBD1 identical over 7 bases. This CDR3 region has 17 residues. Germline V gene sequence: CDR1 MNHNS, CDR2 SASEGT. The V segment lost 3 bases and the J segment 2 bases; nucleotides outside the gene matches: 13.

This clone was picked up a small number of times. The chain is built from TRBV7-9 and TRBJ2-1; 11 bases match TRBD2. Trimming at V came to 5 bases and at J to 2 bases, leaving 5 bases not matched to a gene. This CDR3 is built from 16 residues. CDR1 is SEHNR and CDR2 is FQNEAQ in the germline V gene (reference sequence). The CDR3 DNA follows: TGTGCCAGCAGCCTTAGCGGGGGGGCCCCCTACAATGAGCAGTTCTTC. Translation: CASSLSGGAPYNEQFF. The whole variable domain, filled in from reference TRBV7-9 and TRBJ2-1, reads DTGVSQNPRHKITKRGQNVTFRCDPISEHNRLYWYRQTLGQGPEFLTYFQNEAQLEKSRLLSDRFSAERPKGSFSTLEIQRTEQGDSAMYLCASSLSGGAPYNEQFFGPGTRLTVL.

V usage is TRBV2 and J usage is TRBJ2-7; weak D call: TRBD2 (6 bases). The CDR3 length is 14 residues. V was trimmed by 1 base and J by 3 bases, leaving 10 bases between them. Germline CDR1 reads SNHLY; CDR2 reads FYNNEI. The DNA for the CDR3 is TGTGCCAGCAGTGAAGTGCAGGGACTCTACGAGCAGTACTTC. Its protein product is CASSEVQGLYEQYF.

The CDR3 DNA sequence: TGTGCCTCTAGACAGGGGGAAGTTGGTGAAGCTTTCTTT. It yields the protein CASRQGEVGEAFF. The chain links TRBV19 to TRBJ1-1; 9 positions agree with TRBD1. With 11 bases clipped from V and 7 bases from J, the junction kept 11 bases outside the gene matches. The CDR3 sequence is 13 residues long. From germline, CDR1 is LNHDA and CDR2 SQIVND (reference sequence).

This clone was observed a few times. Other DNA sequences within the sample encode an identical CDR3. Here the CDR3 DNA reads TGCGCCAGCAGTCTAGGACAGGCGAATCAGCCCCAGCATTTT. This codes for CASSLGQANQPQHF. V is TRBV10-1 and J is TRBJ1-5; 7 nucleotides align to TRBD1. The CDR3 runs to 14 residues. The germline CDR1 and CDR2 sequences are WNHNN and SYGVQD (reference sequence). With V trimmed by 5 bases and J by 4 bases, 5 bases remained unmatched.

The chain has TRBV12-3 or TRBV12-4 and TRBJ2-1, with D tentatively TRBD2 (5 bases). Between the trimmed V and J ends, which lost 5 bases and 8 bases, there was a span of 10 bases. This CDR3 has 12 amino acids. CDR3 protein: CASSTRADEQFF. In nucleotides, the CDR3 is TGTGCCAGCAGTACGAGGGCGGATGAGCAGTTCTTC.

V usage is TRBV11-2 and J usage is TRBJ2-3, with 8 bases lining up with TRBD2. Germline CDR1 reads SGHAT; CDR2 reads FQNNGV. Losses at the gene ends were 4 bases for V and 5 bases for J; bases not matched to a gene: 5. The CDR3 length is 14 residues. CDR3 protein: CASSYTGGRDTQYF. The CDR3 bases are TGTGCCAGCAGCTACACGGGGGGGAGAGATACGCAGTATTTT.

V gene TRBV9 combines with J gene TRBJ2-5; 9 bases agree with TRBD1. The CDR3 totals 15 residues. Per the germline V gene, CDR1 is SGDLS and CDR2 is YYNGEE. The V segment lost 4 bases and the J segment 5 bases; nucleotides outside the gene matches: 9. The CDR3 nucleotides are TGTGCCAGCAGCCCTCGGACAGGGACAGGGGAGACCCAGTACTTC. Protein product: CASSPRTGTGETQYF. Complete variable domain (other parts from reference TRBV9 and TRBJ2-5): DSGVTQTPKHLITATGQRVTLRCSPRSGDLSVYWYQQSLDQGLQFLIQYYNGEERAKGNILERFSAQQFPDLHSELNLSSLELGDSALYFCASSPRTGTGETQYFGPGTRLLVL.

This sequence joins TRBV6-5 and TRBJ2-3; no reliable D call. Germline CDR1 and CDR2: MNHEY and SVGAGI. V was pared by 2 bases and J by 7 bases, with 7 bases between. The CDR3 is made up of 12 amino acids. DNA for the CDR3: TGTGCCAGCAGTTACGCGGAGAATACGCAGTATTTT. Protein: CASSYAENTQYF.

The chain joins TRBV2 to TRBJ2-7, with D perhaps TRBD1 (7 bases). Germline CDR1 and CDR2: SNHLY and FYNNEI. The CDR3 runs to 13 residues. Trimming cost V 10 bases and J 3 bases, with 16 bases left between them. The chain's CDR3 is CAIRAGGGYEQYF. The CDR3 region has the DNA TGTGCCATCCGAGCAGGGGGAGGCTACGAGCAGTACTTC.

The CDR3 spells CASSVRRDRVVNEQFF. The CDR3, as DNA: TGTGCCAGCAGCGTACGGCGGGACAGGGTGGTCAATGAGCAGTTCTTC. V usage is TRBV9 and J usage is TRBJ2-1; 9 bases match TRBD1. The V and J ends lost 1 base and 6 bases, in that order; junction bases with no gene match: 8. Looked up from germline, CDR1 is SGDLS and CDR2 is YYNGEE. This CDR3 has 16 amino acids.

The chain's CDR3 is CASREGGNDNSPLHF. Here the CDR3 DNA reads TGCGCCAGCAGGGAGGGGGGGAACGATAATTCACCCCTCCACTTT. This sequence joins TRBV5-1 and TRBJ1-6; possibly TRBD1 for D (6 bases). V gave up 5 bases and J gave up 5 bases, with 14 bases separating them. CDR1 SGHRS and CDR2 YFSETQ come from the germline V gene. The CDR3 runs to 15 residues. Drawing the rest from reference TRBV5-1 and TRBJ1-6, the complete variable domain is KAGVTQTPRYLIKTRGQQVTLSCSPISGHRSVSWYQQTPGQGLQFLFEYFSETQRNKGNFPGRFSGRQFSNSRSEMNVSTLELGDSALYLCASREGGNDNSPLHFGNGTRLTVT.

This clone showed up just a few times. The rearrangement uses TRBV19 and TRBJ2-7, with a tentative D call TRBD2 (6 bases). CDR3 length: 14 residues. The V and J ends lost 6 bases and 3 bases respectively, with 15 bases between them. Germline values: CDR1 LNHDA, CDR2 SQIVND (reference sequence). In nucleotides, the CDR3 is TGTGCCAGTAGGGCAGGGAGGCCCCTCTACGAGCAGTACTTC. Protein sequence: CASRAGRPLYEQYF.

Notes on this clone: One end of the junction does not line up with germline, which may come from a read error. The V gene is TRBV4-2, the J gene TRBJ1-2, with TRBD1 matching over 9 bases. This CDR3 comprises 16 residues. CDR1 LGHNA and CDR2 YNFKEQ come from the germline V gene. The CDR3 loop reads CASSQDPGQGKVGIAF. In nucleotides, the CDR3 is TGTGCCAGCAGCCAAGATCCCGGACAGGGGAAAGTCGGGATAGCCTTC.

The V and J genes are TRBV2 and TRBJ1-5; D is possibly TRBD1 (5 bases). V lost 2 bases to trimming and J lost 6 bases, with 11 bases between them. From germline, CDR1 is SNHLY and CDR2 FYNNEI. This CDR3 is 14 amino acids long. CDR3 in DNA: TGTGCCAGCAGTGAACAAGGGGAGGGTCAGCCCCAGCATTTT. It specifies CASSEQGEGQPQHF.

The V call is TRBV9, the J call TRBJ2-1; 10 bases match TRBD2. Germline lookup yields CDR1 SGDLS and CDR2 YYNGEE. V lost 4 bases, J lost 5 bases, and 6 bases stayed unmatched. The CDR3 runs 15 residues. CDR3 sequence reads: CASSPSGGANNEQFF. The CDR3 DNA sequence: TGTGCCAGCAGCCCGAGCGGGGGGGCCAACAATGAGCAGTTCTTC.

The chain recombines TRBV10-1 with TRBJ2-2, with 10 bases lining up with TRBD2. Germline V gene lookup returns CDR1 WNHNN and CDR2 SYGVQD (reference sequence). There are 17 residues in the CDR3. The V segment lost 10 bases and the J segment 1 base; nucleotides outside the gene matches: 12. In DNA form, the CDR3 reads TGCGCCAACCGACTCCTAGCGGGGGCGTGGAACACCGGGGAGCTGTTTTTT. Amino acid sequence: CANRLLAGAWNTGELFF.

The chain couples TRBV11-3 to TRBJ2-1; possibly TRBD1 for D (5 bases). The CDR3 consists of 12 residues. Deletions cut 4 bases from V and 6 bases from J, with 7 bases between. Germline V lookup: CDR1 SGHNT, CDR2 YENEEA. CDR3 nucleotides: TGTGCCAGCAGCTCCACAGGCAATGAGCAGTTCTTC. Residues: CASSSTGNEQFF.

V gene TRBV19 combines with J gene TRBJ2-2, with 8 bases matching TRBD1. The CDR3 runs 14 residues. V lost 6 bases to trimming and J lost 4 bases; unmatched junction nucleotides: 4. CDR1 LNHDA and CDR2 SQIVND come from the germline V gene (reference sequence). CDR3 bases: TGTGCCAGTAGGCTGGACAGGGCCACCGGGGAGCTGTTTTTT. It translates to CASRLDRATGELFF.

This clone has just one count. The rearrangement links TRBV15 to TRBJ2-1, with 16 bases lining up with TRBD2. The germline V gene encodes CDR1 LNHNV and CDR2 YYDKDF (reference sequence). The CDR3 length is 14 residues. The trim removed 5 bases at V and 11 bases at J, leaving 3 bases unmatched. CDR3 amino acids: CATSQGLAGGKQFF. In DNA, the CDR3 is TGTGCCACCAGCCAGGGACTAGCGGGGGGGAAGCAGTTCTTC. Full variable domain (missing parts from reference TRBV15 and TRBJ2-1): DAMVIQNPRYQVTQFGKPVTLSCSQTLNHNVMYWYQQKSSQAPKLLFHYYDKDFNNEADTPDNFQSRRPNTSFCFLDIRSPGLGDTAMYLCATSQGLAGGKQFFGPGTRLTVL.

The chain combines TRBV29-1 with TRBJ1-1; D is possibly TRBD1 (6 bases). CDR3 length: 10 residues. V was clipped by 7 bases and J by 13 bases, with 16 bases between them. The germline V gene has CDR1 SQVTM and CDR2 ANQGSEA. The CDR3 region has the DNA TGCAGCGGGGGAACAGGGTTGGATTTCTTT. Residues: CSGGTGLDFF. Combining the CDR3 with reference TRBV29-1 and TRBJ1-1 gives the whole variable domain SAVISQKPSRDICQRGTSLTIQCQVDSQVTMMFWYRQQPGQSLTLIATANQGSEATYESGFVIDKFPISRPNLTFSTLTVSNMSPEDSSIYLCSGGTGLDFFGQGTRLTVV.

The V gene is TRBV6-5, the J gene TRBJ2-3, with D perhaps TRBD2 (6 bases). The germline CDR1 and CDR2 sequences are MNHEY and SVGAGI. Trimming took off 9 bases at V and 0 bases at J, with 13 bases between the two ends. The CDR3 runs to 14 residues. DNA of the CDR3: TGTGCCAGTTCGTGGAGGGGTAGCACAGATACGCAGTATTTT. Amino acids: CASSWRGSTDTQYF.

V and J are TRBV11-2 and TRBJ1-4; unclear D gene. V shed 5 bases and J shed 2 bases, with 12 bases lying between them. There are 15 residues in the CDR3. The germline V gene has CDR1 SGHAT and CDR2 FQNNGV. The chain's CDR3 is CASSKMEATNEKLFF. CDR3 DNA: TGTGCCAGCAGCAAGATGGAGGCGACTAATGAAAAACTGTTTTTT. Together with reference TRBV11-2 and TRBJ1-4, the CDR3 gives the full variable domain: EAGVAQSPRYKIIEKRQSVAFWCNPISGHATLYWYQQILGQGPKLLIQFQNNGVVDDSQLPKDRFSAERLKGVDSTLKIQPAKLEDSAVYLCASSKMEATNEKLFFGSGTQLSVL.

This chain's CDR3 is CASSPRLAGEQYF. The CDR3 DNA follows: TGTGCCAGCAGCCCAAGACTAGCTGGGGAGCAGTACTTC. J is TRBJ2-7 and V is TRBV5-4, with 7 positions matching TRBD2. This CDR3 spans 13 amino acids. CDR1 and CDR2 from the germline V gene are SGHNT and YYREEE (reference sequence). The trim removed 4 bases at V and 7 bases at J, leaving 8 bases unmatched.

This clone has a single count. The chain links TRBV7-3 to TRBJ2-3, with D maybe TRBD2 (5 bases). The V end lost 2 bases, the J end lost 2 bases, and 11 bases lay between the germline ends. Germline V gene data show CDR1 as SGHTA and CDR2 as FQGTGA. The length of the CDR3 is 15 residues. The DNA of the CDR3 is TGTGCCAGCAGCTTAGGCTTGACTACCACAGATACGCAGTATTTT. This encodes CASSLGLTTTDTQYF.

This clone was counted only a few times. This rearrangement joins TRBV3-1 (or the pseudogene TRBV3-2) to TRBJ2-3, with TRBD2 matching 10 bases. Per germline, CDR1 LGHDT and CDR2 YNNKEL (reference sequence). V gave up 4 bases and J gave up 5 bases; unmatched junction bases: 6. The CDR3 loop spans 15 amino acids. CDR3 loop: CASSPSGGGQDTQYF. CDR3 nucleotide sequence: TGTGCCAGCAGCCCGAGCGGGGGGGGGCAAGATACGCAGTATTTT.

The rearrangement uses TRBV7-9 and TRBJ2-2; TRBD1 might be the D (6 bases). This CDR3 spans 14 amino acids. Germline CDR1 is SEHNR and CDR2 is FQNEAQ (reference sequence). Trimming removed 4 bases at V and 3 bases at J, with 9 bases between. The CDR3 bases are TGTGCCAGCAGCTCGGACAGTCACACCGGGGAGCTGTTTTTT. This sequence encodes CASSSDSHTGELFF.

This chain joins TRBV18 and TRBJ1-1, with D tentatively TRBD1 (5 bases). The V and J ends lost 3 bases and 3 bases respectively, with 8 bases between them. Germline CDR1 reads KGHSH; CDR2 reads LQKENI. The CDR3 loop spans 13 amino acids. The CDR3 bases are TGTGCCAGCTCACCCCTACAGGACACTGAAGCTTTCTTT. It encodes CASSPLQDTEAFF.

This clone is a singleton in its sample. The rearrangement uses TRBV5-1 and TRBJ2-2, with TRBD1 as a possible D gene (5 bases). CDR3 length equals 13 residues. V was cut by 1 base and J by 5 bases, with 6 bases left in between. The germline CDR1 and CDR2 sequences are SGHRS and YFSETQ. The CDR3 spells CASSLQGTGELFF. CDR3 DNA: TGCGCCAGCAGCTTGCAGGGAACCGGGGAGCTGTTTTTT. The full variable domain, in which reference TRBV5-1 and TRBJ2-2 provide the parts outside the CDR3, is KAGVTQTPRYLIKTRGQQVTLSCSPISGHRSVSWYQQTPGQGLQFLFEYFSETQRNKGNFPGRFSGRQFSNSRSEMNVSTLELGDSALYLCASSLQGTGELFFGEGSRLTVL.

The DNA of the CDR3 is TGTGCCAGCAGCCTCGGCGGGGGGCCGACAGATACGCAGTATTTT. Residues: CASSLGGGPTDTQYF. The V and J genes are TRBV11-2 and TRBJ2-3, with TRBD2 matching over 8 bases. This CDR3 is 15 amino acids long. CDR1 SGHAT and CDR2 FQNNGV come from the germline V gene. The J segment lost 3 bases and the V segment lost 5 bases, leaving 7 bases of the junction unmatched.